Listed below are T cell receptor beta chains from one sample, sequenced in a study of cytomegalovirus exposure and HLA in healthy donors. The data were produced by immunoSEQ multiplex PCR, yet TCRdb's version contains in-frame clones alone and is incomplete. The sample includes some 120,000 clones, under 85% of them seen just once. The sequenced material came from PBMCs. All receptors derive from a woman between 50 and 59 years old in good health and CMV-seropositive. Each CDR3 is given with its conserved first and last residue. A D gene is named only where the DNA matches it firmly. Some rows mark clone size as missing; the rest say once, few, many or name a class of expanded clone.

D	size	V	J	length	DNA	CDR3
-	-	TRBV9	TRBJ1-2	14	TGTGCCAGCAGCGTAGCGGGTGATAACTATGGCTACACCTTC	CASSVAGDNYGYTF
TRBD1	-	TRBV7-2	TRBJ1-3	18	TGTGCCAGCAGCTTAGCGAGGACAGGAATTGGCTCTGGAAACACCATATATTTT	CASSLARTGIGSGNTIYF
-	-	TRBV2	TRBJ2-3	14	TGTGCCAGCACGTTGGAGGGGGCAGGAGATACGCAGTATTTT	CASTLEGAGDTQYF
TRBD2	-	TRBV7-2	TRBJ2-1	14	TGTGCCAGCAGCCTGGGGCTAGCGGTCAATGAGCAGTTCTTC	CASSLGLAVNEQFF
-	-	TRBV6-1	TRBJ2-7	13	TGTGCCAGCAGGAGTACAGGGTTCGACGAGCAGTACTTC	CASRSTGFDEQYF
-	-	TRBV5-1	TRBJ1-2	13	TGCGCCTCCTCAGTGGGGCAGGGCTATGGCTACACCTTC	CASSVGQGYGYTF
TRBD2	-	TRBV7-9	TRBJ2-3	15	TGTGCCAGCAGCTTAGCTAGCGGGAGTTCAGATACGCAGTATTTT	CASSLASGSSDTQYF
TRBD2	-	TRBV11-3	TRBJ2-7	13	TGTGCCAGCAGCATTAGCGGGGATAATGAGCAGTACTTC	CASSISGDNEQYF
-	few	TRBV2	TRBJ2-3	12	TGTGCCAGCAGAGAGGGCACAGATACGCAGTATTTT	CASREGTDTQYF
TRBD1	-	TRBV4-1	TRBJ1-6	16	TGCGCCAGCAGCCAGCTGTCGACAGGGCCGAATTCACCCCTCCACTTT	CASSQLSTGPNSPLHF
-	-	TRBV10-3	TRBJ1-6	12	TGTGCCACTACAGGCGGCGAATCACCCCTCCACTTT	CATTGGESPLHF
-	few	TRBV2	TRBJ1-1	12	TGTGCCAGCAGACAGGGCTGGGATGAAGCTTTCTTT	CASRQGWDEAFF
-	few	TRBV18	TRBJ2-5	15	TGTGCCAGCTCACCTCCGGGACAATCGGAAGAGACCCAGTACTTC	CASSPPGQSEETQYF
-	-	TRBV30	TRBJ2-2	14	TGTGCCTGGAGTGTAGACGGGGGTACCGGGGAGCTGTTTTTT	CAWSVDGGTGELFF
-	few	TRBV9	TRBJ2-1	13	TGTGCCAGCAGCGTAGCCGGGGATATAGGGCAGTTCTTC	CASSVAGDIGQFF
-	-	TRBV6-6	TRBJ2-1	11	TGTGCCAGCAGCCACTATGGAGAGCAGTTCTTC	CASSHYGEQFF
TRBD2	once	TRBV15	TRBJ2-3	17	TGTGCCACCAGCCAACCCGGGGGGGCCTCGTTAGCAGATACGCAGTATTTT	CATSQPGGASLADTQYF
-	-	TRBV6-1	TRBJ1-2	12	TGTGCCAGCACCCCCGGGGACTATGGCTACACCTTC	CASTPGDYGYTF
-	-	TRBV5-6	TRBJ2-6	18	TGTGCCAGCAGCCAAATACAGGGTAGGAGTTCTGGGGCCAACGTCCTGACTTTC	CASSQIQGRSSGANVLTF
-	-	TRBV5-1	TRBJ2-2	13	TGCGCCAGCAGCCGGGATTTCACCGGGGAGCTGTTTTTT	CASSRDFTGELFF
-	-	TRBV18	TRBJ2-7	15	TGTGCCAGCTCACCACTCTTGGGGGCTTCGAACGAGCAGTACTTC	CASSPLLGASNEQYF
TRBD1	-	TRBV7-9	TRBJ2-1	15	TGTGCCAGCAGCTTTCGTGGGTCAGGGGGCAATGAGCAGTTCTTC	CASSFRGSGGNEQFF
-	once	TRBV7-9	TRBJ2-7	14	TGTGCCAGCAGCTTAGCGCAACTTTCCTACGAGCAGTACTTC	CASSLAQLSYEQYF
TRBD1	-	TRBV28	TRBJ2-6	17	TGTGCCAGCAGTTTAGGGACAGGCCGCTCTGGGGCCAACGTCCTGACTTTC	CASSLGTGRSGANVLTF
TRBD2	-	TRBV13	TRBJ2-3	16	TGTGCCAGCAGCGGACCGGGACTAGCGGGGGTCGATACGCAGTATTTT	CASSGPGLAGVDTQYF
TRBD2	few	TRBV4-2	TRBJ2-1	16	TGTGCCAGCAGCCAAGACTTTCGCGGGGGAAACAATGAGCAGTTCTTC	CASSQDFRGGNNEQFF
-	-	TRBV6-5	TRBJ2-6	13	TGTGCCAGCGCGTTATCTGGGGCCAACGTCCTGACTTTC	CASALSGANVLTF
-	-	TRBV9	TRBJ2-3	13	TGTGCCAGCAGCGCCCGTATGTCAGATACGCAGTATTTT	CASSARMSDTQYF
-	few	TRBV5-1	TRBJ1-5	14	TGCGCCAGCAGCTTGGCCGACAACAATCAGCCCCAGCATTTT	CASSLADNNQPQHF
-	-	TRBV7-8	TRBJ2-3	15	TGTGCCAGCAGCCTCCGGGCGGACTCCTTGGATACGCAGTATTTT	CASSLRADSLDTQYF
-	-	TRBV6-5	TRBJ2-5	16	TGTGCCAGCAGTTACTCGTGGGGGGGCCTAGGGGAGACCCAGTACTTC	CASSYSWGGLGETQYF
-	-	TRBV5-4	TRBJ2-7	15	TGTGCCAGCAGCTCATCAGGTTCGGGAGCCTACGAGCAGTACTTC	CASSSSGSGAYEQYF
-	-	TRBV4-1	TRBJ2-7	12	TGCGCCAGCAGCCCCTGGGGCACGAAGCAGTACTTC	CASSPWGTKQYF
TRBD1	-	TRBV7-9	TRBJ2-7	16	TGTGCCAGCAGCCACCCTCGGGACAGGGGCTCCTACGAGCAGTACTTC	CASSHPRDRGSYEQYF
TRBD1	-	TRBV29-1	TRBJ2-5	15	TGCAGCGTTGACCACCTAGGACAGGGGGGAGAGACCCAGTACTTC	CSVDHLGQGGETQYF
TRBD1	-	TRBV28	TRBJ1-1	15	TGTGCCAGCAGTCTCGACAGGGGTAGTTATACTGAAGCTTTCTTT	CASSLDRGSYTEAFF
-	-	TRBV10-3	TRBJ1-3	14	TGTGCCATCAGTGAGTCGAGAGGTGGAAACACCATATATTTT	CAISESRGGNTIYF
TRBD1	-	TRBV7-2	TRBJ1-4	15	TGTGCCAGCAGCGGCCGGGACAGGGGGCGGGAAAAACTGTTTTTT	CASSGRDRGREKLFF
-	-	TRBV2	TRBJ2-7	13	TGTGCCAGCAGTGAGGGTAGGGGCCGCGAGCAGTACTTC	CASSEGRGREQYF
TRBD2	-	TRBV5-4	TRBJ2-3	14	TGTGCCAGCAGCTTCCCGGGGGGGCCCGATACGCAGTATTTT	CASSFPGGPDTQYF
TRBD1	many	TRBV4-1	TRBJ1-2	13	TGCGCCAGCAGCCGGGGACAGGGGTATGGCTACACCTTC	CASSRGQGYGYTF
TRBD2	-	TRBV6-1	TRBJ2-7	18	TGTGCCAGCAGTGAAAAGGGAGCCACTAGCGGGTTCTCCTACGAGCAGTACTTC	CASSEKGATSGFSYEQYF
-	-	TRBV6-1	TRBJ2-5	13	TGTGCCAGCAGTGAAATGGCCCAAGAGACCCAGTACTTC	CASSEMAQETQYF
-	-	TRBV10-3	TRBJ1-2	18	TGTGCCATCAGTGTCGCGCAGGGGCACGGAACTATCGACTATGGCTACACCTTC	CAISVAQGHGTIDYGYTF
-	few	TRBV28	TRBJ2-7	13	TGTGCCAGCAGACAGGCCAACTCCTACGAGCAGTACTTC	CASRQANSYEQYF
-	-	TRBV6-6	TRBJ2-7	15	TGTGCCAGCAGTTACTCTCTGTCGGGTTCCTACGAGCAGTACTTC	CASSYSLSGSYEQYF
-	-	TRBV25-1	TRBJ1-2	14	TGTGCCAGCAGTTGGGGTGAGGGCTTCGGTGGCTACACCTTC	CASSWGEGFGGYTF
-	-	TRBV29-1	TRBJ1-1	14	TGCAGCGTGGGGGGACCACAAAGTAGCACTGAAGCTTTCTTT	CSVGGPQSSTEAFF
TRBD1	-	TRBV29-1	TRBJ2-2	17	TGCAGCGTTGCCCCTTTACCGGGACAGGGCCACACCGGGGAGCTGTTTTTT	CSVAPLPGQGHTGELFF
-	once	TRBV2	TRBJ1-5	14	TGTGCCAGCAGTAACAGACAGGCCACTCAGCCCCAGCATTTT	CASSNRQATQPQHF
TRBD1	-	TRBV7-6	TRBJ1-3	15	TGTGCCAGCAGCTATATGACAGGGTCAGGAAACACCATATATTTT	CASSYMTGSGNTIYF
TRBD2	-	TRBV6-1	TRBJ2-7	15	TGTGCCAGCAGCCGCGGGGCGGGAGTTACCTACGAGCAGTACTTC	CASSRGAGVTYEQYF
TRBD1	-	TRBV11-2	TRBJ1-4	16	TGTGCCAGCAGCTTTGGCTCGCGGGACAGGGTTGAAAAACTGTTTTTT	CASSFGSRDRVEKLFF
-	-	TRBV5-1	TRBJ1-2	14	TGCGCCAGCAGCTTACAGGGAGGGCAGGATGGCTACACCTTC	CASSLQGGQDGYTF